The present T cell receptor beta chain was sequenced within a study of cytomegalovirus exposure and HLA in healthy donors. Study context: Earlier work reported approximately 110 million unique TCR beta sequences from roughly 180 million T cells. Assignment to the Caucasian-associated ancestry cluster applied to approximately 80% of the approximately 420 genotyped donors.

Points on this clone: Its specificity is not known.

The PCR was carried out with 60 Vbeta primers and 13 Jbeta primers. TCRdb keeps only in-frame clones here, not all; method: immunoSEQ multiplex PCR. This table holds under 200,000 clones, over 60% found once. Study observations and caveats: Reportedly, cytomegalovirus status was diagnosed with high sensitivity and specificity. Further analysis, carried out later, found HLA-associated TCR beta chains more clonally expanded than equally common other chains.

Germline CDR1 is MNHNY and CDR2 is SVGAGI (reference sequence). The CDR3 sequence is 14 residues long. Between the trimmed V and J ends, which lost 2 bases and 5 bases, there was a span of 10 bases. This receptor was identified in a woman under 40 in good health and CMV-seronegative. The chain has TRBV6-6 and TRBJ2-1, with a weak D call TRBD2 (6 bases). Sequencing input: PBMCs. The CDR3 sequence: CASSYGTGDNEQFF. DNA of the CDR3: TGTGCCAGCAGTTACGGGACGGGAGACAATGAGCAGTTCTTC.